This T cell receptor (beta chain) was sequenced for a study of control samples from healthy donors and cancer patients. Sequenced by immunoSEQ multiplex PCR; TCRdb stores in-frame clones only, minus some. The table has almost 95,000 clones, less than 95% seen once. This sequence was found in a woman aged 18-30 years in good health. The sample was blood.

DNA for the CDR3: TGTGCCAGCAGTTACGGAGTTACTAACACCGGGGAGCTGTTTTTT. It yields the protein CASSYGVTNTGELFF. This sequence joins TRBV6-2 or TRBV6-3 and TRBJ2-2; D is unclear. The CDR3 runs 15 residues. Germline V gene data show CDR1 as MNHEY and CDR2 as SVGEGT. V gave up 2 bases and J gave up 2 bases, with 9 bases separating them.